This record looks at one T cell receptor (beta chain) sequence and its context. V dropped 5 bases and J dropped 4; count of bases not matched to a gene: 7. CDR1 SGDLS and CDR2 YYNGEE come from the germline V gene. This CDR3 spans 15 amino acids. In the original workflow: Estimated nucleated cell counts came from reference gene primer amplification. Assay used: immunoSEQ multiplex PCR; TCRdb lists only in-frame clones, some missing. V and J calls and clone size follow that table, whereas D and trimming were derived from the DNA. The table records roughly 250,000 clones, 83% of them present only once. The source of the sample is a study of blood T cell repertoires in COVID-19. Study-level background: COVID-19 samples, acute and convalescent, were from the United States, Italy and Spain. T cells, B-cell-depleted T cells, or PBMCs supplied cDNA or gDNA.

The rearrangement uses TRBV9 and TRBJ1-4, with 8 nucleotides matching TRBD1. The sequence came from a woman between 45 and 60 years old with acute or convalescent COVID-19. Sample: peripheral blood. CDR3 residues: CASSESRGLNEKLFF. The CDR3 DNA sequence: TGTGCCAGCAGTGAGAGCAGGGGGCTTAATGAAAAACTGTTTTTT. The entire variable domain, with the rest obtained from reference TRBV9 and TRBJ1-4, is as follows: DSGVTQTPKHLITATGQRVTLRCSPRSGDLSVYWYQQSLDQGLQFLIQYYNGEERAKGNILERFSAQQFPDLHSELNLSSLELGDSALYFCASSESRGLNEKLFFGSGTQLSVL.